Following are 7 T cell receptor beta chains from one sample sequenced in a study of technical replicates of blood from a few donors. Using immunoSEQ multiplex PCR, the repertoire was profiled, and TCRdb retains in-frame clones only, with some absent. The data contain about 90,000 clones, approximately 94% of them singletons. Sample: T cells isolated from PBMCs. These receptors all come from a human donor in good health.

Details on this clone: Additional DNA sequences in this sample encode the identical CDR3. V gene TRBV6-1 combines with J gene TRBJ1-2; a possible D gene is TRBD1 (6 bases). Trimming stripped 4 bases from V and 2 bases from J, with 8 bases between. Germline loops: CDR1 MNHNS, CDR2 SASEGT. The CDR3 covers 13 residues. Here the CDR3 DNA reads TGTGCCAGCAGTGCTACAGGGAACTATGGCTACACCTTC. Translating gives CASSATGNYGYTF.

This clone came up once. The junction shows a germline mismatch at one end, possibly a read error. V is TRBV2 and J is TRBJ2-1, with 13 bases aligning to TRBD2. The CDR3 totals 18 residues. Germline V CDR1 and CDR2: SNHLY, FYNNEI. CDR3 sequence: CHQQGISPTSGRAPEQFF. The CDR3 DNA follows: TGCCACCAGCAGGGGATCAGTCCAACTAGCGGGAGGGCCCCTGAGCAGTTCTTC.

The chain couples TRBV27 to TRBJ1-1, with 7 bases matching TRBD1. Per germline, CDR1 MNHEY and CDR2 SMNVEV (reference sequence). The CDR3 length is 13 residues. V lost 6 bases to trimming and J lost 8 bases; unmatched junction nucleotides: 9. The CDR3: CASSQGRGPEAFF. The CDR3 region has the DNA TGTGCCAGCAGCCAGGGAAGGGGGCCCGAAGCTTTCTTT.

CDR3 DNA sequence: TGTGCCAGCAGCATAGGGACTAGCGCCTACGAGCAGTACTTC. Protein product: CASSIGTSAYEQYF. This sequence joins TRBV7-6 and TRBJ2-7; 10 nucleotides match TRBD2. The V gene end was trimmed by 5 bases and the J gene end by 2 bases; junction bases not matched to a gene: 3. The germline V gene encodes CDR1 SGHVS and CDR2 FNYEAQ. CDR3 size: 14 residues.

This clone was seen just once. V is TRBV5-1 and J is TRBJ2-3; 9 bases agree with TRBD1. The germline CDR1 and CDR2 sequences are SGHRS and YFSETQ. The CDR3 consists of 17 residues. V dropped 2 bases and J dropped 5; count of bases not matched to a gene: 12. CDR3 region: CASSFHPRTGEIDTQYF. CDR3 sequence (DNA): TGCGCCAGCAGCTTTCACCCCAGGACAGGGGAAATAGATACGCAGTATTTT.

V usage is TRBV6-5 and J usage is TRBJ2-7, with 10 positions matching TRBD1. Germline V lookup: CDR1 MNHEY, CDR2 SVGAGI. The trim removed 6 bases at V and 4 bases at J, leaving 3 bases unmatched. This CDR3 region has 13 residues. The CDR3 reads CASRKGQGYEQYF. For the CDR3, the DNA is TGTGCCAGCAGGAAGGGACAGGGGTACGAGCAGTACTTC.

The gene calls are TRBV2 and TRBJ2-1; maybe TRBD2 (6 bases). The CDR3 sequence is 15 residues long. The germline CDR1 and CDR2 sequences are SNHLY and FYNNEI. Deletions cut 8 bases from V and 12 bases from J, with 26 bases between. CDR3 sequence reads: CASAELERRRGVQFF. As DNA, the CDR3 is TGTGCCAGCGCCGAACTGGAGCGTCGGCGGGGTGTGCAGTTCTTC. The complete variable domain, with remaining parts taken from reference TRBV2 and TRBJ2-1, reads EPEVTQTPSHQVTQMGQEVILRCVPISNHLYFYWYRQILGQKVEFLVSFYNNEISEKSEIFDDQFSVERPDGSNFTLKIRSTKLEDSAMYFCASAELERRRGVQFFGPGTRLTVL.